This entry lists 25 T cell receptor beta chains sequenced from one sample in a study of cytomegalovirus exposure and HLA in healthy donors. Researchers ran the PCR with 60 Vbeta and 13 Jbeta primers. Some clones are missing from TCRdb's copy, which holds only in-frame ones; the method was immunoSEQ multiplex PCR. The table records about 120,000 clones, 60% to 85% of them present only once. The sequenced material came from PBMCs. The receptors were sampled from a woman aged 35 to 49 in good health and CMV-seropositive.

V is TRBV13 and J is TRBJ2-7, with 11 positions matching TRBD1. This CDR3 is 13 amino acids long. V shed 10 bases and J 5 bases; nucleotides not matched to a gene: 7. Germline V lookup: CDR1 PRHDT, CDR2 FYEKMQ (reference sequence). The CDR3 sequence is CATGQGARDEQYF. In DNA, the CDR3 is TGTGCCACCGGACAGGGGGCACGCGACGAGCAGTACTTC. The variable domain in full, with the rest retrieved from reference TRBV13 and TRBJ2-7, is AAGVIQSPRHLIKEKRETATLKCYPIPRHDTVYWYQQGPGQDPQFLISFYEKMQSDKGSIPDRFSAQQFSDYHSELNMSSLELGDSALYFCATGQGARDEQYFGPGTRLTVT.

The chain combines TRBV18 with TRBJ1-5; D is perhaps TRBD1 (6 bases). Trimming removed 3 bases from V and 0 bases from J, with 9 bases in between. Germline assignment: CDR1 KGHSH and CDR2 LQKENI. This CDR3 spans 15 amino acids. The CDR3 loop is CASSPRTDSNQPQHF. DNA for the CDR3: TGTGCCAGCTCACCCCGGACAGATAGCAATCAGCCCCAGCATTTT. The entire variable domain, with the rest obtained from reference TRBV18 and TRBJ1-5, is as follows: NAGVMQNPRHLVRRRGQEARLRCSPMKGHSHVYWYRQLPEEGLKFMVYLQKENIIDESGMPKERFSAEFPKEGPSILRIQQVVRGDSAAYFCASSPRTDSNQPQHFGDGTRLSIL.

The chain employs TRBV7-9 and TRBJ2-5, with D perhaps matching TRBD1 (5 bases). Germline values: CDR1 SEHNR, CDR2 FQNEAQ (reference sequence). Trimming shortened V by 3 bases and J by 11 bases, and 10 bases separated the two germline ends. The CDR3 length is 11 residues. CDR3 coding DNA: TGTGCCAGCAGCTTCGACAGAGAGCAGTACTTC. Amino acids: CASSFDREQYF.

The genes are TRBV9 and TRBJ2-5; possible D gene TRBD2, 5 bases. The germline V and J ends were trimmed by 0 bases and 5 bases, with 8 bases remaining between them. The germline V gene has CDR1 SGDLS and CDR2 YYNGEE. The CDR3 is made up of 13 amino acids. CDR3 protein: CASSVESGETQYF. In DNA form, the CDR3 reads TGTGCCAGCAGCGTAGAGTCGGGGGAGACCCAGTACTTC.

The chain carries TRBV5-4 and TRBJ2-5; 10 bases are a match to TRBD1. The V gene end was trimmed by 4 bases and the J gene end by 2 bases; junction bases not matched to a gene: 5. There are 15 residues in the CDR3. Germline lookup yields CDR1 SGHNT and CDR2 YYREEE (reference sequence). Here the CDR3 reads CASSTGQGVQETQYF. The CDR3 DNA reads TGTGCCAGCAGCACCGGACAGGGGGTGCAAGAGACCCAGTACTTC.

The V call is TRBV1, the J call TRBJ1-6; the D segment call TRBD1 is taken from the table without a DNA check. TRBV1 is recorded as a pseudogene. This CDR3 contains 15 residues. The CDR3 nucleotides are TGCACCAGCCCCCGGGACAGGAGGTTTAATTCACCCCTCCACTTT. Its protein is CTSPRDRRFNSPLHF.

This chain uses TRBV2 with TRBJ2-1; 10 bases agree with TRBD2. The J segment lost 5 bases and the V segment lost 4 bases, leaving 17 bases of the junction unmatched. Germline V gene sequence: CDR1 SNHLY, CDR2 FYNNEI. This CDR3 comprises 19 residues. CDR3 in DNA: TGTGCCAGCAGTGGGTCTGCTGGTGGAGCGGGGGGGCGGAACAATGAGCAGTTCTTC. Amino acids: CASSGSAGGAGGRNNEQFF.

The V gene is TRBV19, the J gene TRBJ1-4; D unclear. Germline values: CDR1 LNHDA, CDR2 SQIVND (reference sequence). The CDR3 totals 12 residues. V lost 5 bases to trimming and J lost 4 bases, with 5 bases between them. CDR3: CASSEFNEKLFF. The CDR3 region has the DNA TGTGCCAGTAGTGAGTTTAATGAAAAACTGTTTTTT.

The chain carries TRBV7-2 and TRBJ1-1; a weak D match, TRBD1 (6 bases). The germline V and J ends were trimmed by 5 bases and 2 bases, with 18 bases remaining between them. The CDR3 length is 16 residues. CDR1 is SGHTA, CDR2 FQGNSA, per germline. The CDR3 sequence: CASSGAGEGVNTEAFF. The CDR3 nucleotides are TGTGCCAGCAGCGGGGCGGGGGAGGGGGTAAACACTGAAGCTTTCTTT. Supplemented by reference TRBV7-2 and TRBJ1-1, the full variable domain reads GAGVSQSPSNKVTEKGKDVELRCDPISGHTALYWYRQSLGQGLEFLIYFQGNSAPDKSGLPSDRFSAERTGGSVSTLTIQRTQQEDSAVYLCASSGAGEGVNTEAFFGQGTRLTVV.

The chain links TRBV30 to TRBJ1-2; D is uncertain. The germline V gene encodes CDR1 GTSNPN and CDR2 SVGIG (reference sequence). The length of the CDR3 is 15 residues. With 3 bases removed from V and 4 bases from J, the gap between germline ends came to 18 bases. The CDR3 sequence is CAWSPKDWNIYGYTF. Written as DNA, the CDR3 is TGTGCCTGGAGCCCGAAGGACTGGAATATCTATGGCTACACCTTC.

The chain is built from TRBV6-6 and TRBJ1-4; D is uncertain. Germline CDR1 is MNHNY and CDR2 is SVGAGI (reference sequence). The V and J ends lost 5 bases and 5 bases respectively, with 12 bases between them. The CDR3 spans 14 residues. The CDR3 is CASSPPSENEKLFF. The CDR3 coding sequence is TGTGCCAGCAGTCCCCCTTCAGAAAATGAAAAACTGTTTTTT.

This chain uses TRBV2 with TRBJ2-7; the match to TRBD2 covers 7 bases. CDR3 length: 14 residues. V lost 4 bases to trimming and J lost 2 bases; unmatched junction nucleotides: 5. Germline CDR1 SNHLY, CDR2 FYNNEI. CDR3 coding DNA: TGTGCCAGCAGTGCTCGGGACTACCCCTACGAGCAGTACTTC. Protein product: CASSARDYPYEQYF.

This chain's CDR3 is CASSPIQGRGSPLHF. The CDR3 DNA reads as TGTGCCAGCTCACCAATCCAGGGTAGAGGATCACCCCTCCACTTT. The rearrangement uses TRBV18 and TRBJ1-6; TRBD1 is a possible D gene (5 bases). V was pared by 2 bases and J by 10 bases, with 15 bases between. There are 15 residues in the CDR3. CDR1 KGHSH and CDR2 LQKENI come from the germline V gene.

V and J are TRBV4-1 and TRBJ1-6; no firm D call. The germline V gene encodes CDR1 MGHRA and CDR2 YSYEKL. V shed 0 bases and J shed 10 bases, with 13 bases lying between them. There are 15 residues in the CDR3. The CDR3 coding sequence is TGCGCCAGCAGCCAAGAACCAAACTCTAGATCACCCCTCCACTTT. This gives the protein CASSQEPNSRSPLHF.

The CDR3 spells CASSFLLAGGSAYNEQFF. The CDR3 coding sequence is TGTGCCAGCAGCTTTTTGTTAGCGGGAGGAAGCGCCTACAATGAGCAGTTCTTC. This sequence joins TRBV7-2 and TRBJ2-1; 10 bases align to TRBD2. The ends lost 3 bases at V and 2 bases at J; junction bases unmatched: 10. Germline CDR1 and CDR2: SGHTA and FQGNSA. This CDR3 has 18 amino acids.

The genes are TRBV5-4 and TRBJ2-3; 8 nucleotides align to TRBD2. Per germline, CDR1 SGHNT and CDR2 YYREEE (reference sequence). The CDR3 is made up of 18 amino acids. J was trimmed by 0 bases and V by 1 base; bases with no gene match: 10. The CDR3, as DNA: TGTGCCAGCAGCTTGAAAACGGGAGGGCTTAGTAGCACAGATACGCAGTATTTT. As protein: CASSLKTGGLSSTDTQYF. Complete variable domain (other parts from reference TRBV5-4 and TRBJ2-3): ETGVTQSPTHLIKTRGQQVTLRCSSQSGHNTVSWYQQALGQGPQFIFQYYREEENGRGNFPPRFSGLQFPNYSSELNVNALELDDSALYLCASSLKTGGLSSTDTQYFGPGTRLTVL.

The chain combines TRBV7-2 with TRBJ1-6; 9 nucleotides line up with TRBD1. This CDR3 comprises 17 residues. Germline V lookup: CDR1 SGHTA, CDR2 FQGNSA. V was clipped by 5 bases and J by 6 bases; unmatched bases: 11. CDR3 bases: TGTGCCAGCAGCCCGAGAGTGTACAGGGGGCTTAATTCACCCCTCCACTTT. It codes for CASSPRVYRGLNSPLHF.

CDR3 nucleotides: TGTGCCATCAGTGAGTCTGGGCAGTCGTACAATGAGCAGTTCTTC. Translation: CAISESGQSYNEQFF. The chain carries TRBV10-3 and TRBJ2-1; D is ambiguous. Germline V CDR1 and CDR2: ENHRY, SYGVKD. V lost 0 bases and J lost 4, with 10 bases in between. This CDR3 region has 15 residues.

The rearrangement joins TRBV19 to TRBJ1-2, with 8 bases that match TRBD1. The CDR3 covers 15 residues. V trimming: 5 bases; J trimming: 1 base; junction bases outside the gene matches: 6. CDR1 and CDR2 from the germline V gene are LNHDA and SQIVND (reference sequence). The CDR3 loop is CASSLGQVVNYGYTF. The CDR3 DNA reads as TGTGCCAGTAGTCTGGGACAGGTAGTTAACTATGGCTACACCTTC.

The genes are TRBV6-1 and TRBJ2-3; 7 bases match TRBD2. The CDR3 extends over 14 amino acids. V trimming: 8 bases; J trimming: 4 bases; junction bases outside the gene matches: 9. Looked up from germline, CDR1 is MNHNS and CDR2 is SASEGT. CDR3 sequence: CASGAGVGADTQYF. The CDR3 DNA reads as TGTGCCAGCGGGGCGGGAGTAGGTGCAGATACGCAGTATTTT.

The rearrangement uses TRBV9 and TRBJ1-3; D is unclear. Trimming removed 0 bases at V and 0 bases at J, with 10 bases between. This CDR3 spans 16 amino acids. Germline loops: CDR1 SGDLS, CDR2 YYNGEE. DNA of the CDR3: TGTGCCAGCAGCGTAGAAAGCTTCCTCTCTGGAAACACCATATATTTT. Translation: CASSVESFLSGNTIYF.

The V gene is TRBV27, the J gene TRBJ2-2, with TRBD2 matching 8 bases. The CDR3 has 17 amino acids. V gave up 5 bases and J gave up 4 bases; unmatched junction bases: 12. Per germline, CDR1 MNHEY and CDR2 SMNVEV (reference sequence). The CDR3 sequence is CASSPRGGGYSTGELFF. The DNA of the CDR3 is TGTGCCAGCAGTCCCCGGGGCGGGGGGTATAGCACCGGGGAGCTGTTTTTT.

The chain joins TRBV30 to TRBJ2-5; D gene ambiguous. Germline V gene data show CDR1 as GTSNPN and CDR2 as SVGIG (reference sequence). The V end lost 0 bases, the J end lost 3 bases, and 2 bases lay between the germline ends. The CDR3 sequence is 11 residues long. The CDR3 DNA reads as TGTGCCTGGAGTGTTAAAGAGACCCAGTACTTC. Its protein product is CAWSVKETQYF.

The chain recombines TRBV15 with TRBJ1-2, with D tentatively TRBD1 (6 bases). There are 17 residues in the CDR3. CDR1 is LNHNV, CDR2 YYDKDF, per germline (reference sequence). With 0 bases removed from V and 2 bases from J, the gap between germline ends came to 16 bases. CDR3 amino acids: CATSRDGLGAQNYGYTF. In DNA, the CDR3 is TGTGCCACCAGCAGAGATGGGTTGGGGGCGCAGAACTATGGCTACACCTTC.

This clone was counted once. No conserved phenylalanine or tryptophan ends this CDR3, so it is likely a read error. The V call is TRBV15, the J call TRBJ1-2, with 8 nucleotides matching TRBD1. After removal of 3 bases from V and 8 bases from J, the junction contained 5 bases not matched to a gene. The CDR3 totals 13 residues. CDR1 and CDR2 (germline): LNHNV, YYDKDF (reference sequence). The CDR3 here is CATSSRTGQGYTV. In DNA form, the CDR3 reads TGTGCCACCAGCAGTCGGACAGGGCAGGGCTACACCGTC.